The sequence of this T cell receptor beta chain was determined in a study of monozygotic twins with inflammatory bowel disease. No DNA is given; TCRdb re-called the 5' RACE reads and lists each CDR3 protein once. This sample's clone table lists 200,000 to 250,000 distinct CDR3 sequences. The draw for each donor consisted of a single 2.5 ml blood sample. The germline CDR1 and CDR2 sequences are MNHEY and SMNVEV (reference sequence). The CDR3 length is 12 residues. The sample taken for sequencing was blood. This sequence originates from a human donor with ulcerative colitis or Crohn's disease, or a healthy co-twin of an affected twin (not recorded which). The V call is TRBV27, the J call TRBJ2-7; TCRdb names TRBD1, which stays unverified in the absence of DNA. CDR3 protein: CASSFTTGEQYF.